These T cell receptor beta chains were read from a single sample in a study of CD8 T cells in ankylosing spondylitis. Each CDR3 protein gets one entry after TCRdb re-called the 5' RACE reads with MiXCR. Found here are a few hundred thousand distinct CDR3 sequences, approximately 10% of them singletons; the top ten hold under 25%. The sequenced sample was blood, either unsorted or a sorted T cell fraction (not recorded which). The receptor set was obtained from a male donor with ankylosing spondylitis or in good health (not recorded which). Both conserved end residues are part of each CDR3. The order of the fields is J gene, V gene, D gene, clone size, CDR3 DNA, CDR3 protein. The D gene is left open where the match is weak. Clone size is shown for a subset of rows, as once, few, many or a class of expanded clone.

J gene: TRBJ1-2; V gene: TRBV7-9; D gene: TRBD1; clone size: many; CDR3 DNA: TGTGCCAGCAGCTTCTCCGGACAGGGGGATTTTCACTTC; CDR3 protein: CASSFSGQGDFHF
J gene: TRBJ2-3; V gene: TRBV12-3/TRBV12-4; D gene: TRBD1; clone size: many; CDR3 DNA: TGTGCCAGCAGCTACCCTCCGACAGGGAGCACAGATACGCAGTATTTT; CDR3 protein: CASSYPPTGSTDTQYF
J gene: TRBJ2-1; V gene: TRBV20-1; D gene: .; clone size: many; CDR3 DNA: TGCAGTGCTCCCCCCCCCGTGGCTAGCAATGAGCAGTTCTTC; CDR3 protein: CSAPPPVASNEQFF
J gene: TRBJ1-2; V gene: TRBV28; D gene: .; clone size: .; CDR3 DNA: TGTGCCAGCAGTTCCGGGAAACAGTCTCCTCGAGGCTACACCTTC; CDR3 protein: CASSSGKQSPRGYTF
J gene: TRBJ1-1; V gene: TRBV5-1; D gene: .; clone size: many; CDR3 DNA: TGCGCCAGCAGCTTTGAGGGACAGAACACTGAAGCTTTCTTT; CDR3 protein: CASSFEGQNTEAFF
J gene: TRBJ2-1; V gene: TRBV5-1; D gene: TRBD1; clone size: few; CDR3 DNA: TGCGCCAGCAGCGCCCACAGGGGGGCCGCAGTCAATGAGCAGTTCTTC; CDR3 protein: CASSAHRGAAVNEQFF
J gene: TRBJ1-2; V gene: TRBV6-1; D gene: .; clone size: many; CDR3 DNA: TGTGCCAGCAGGAGGGGGGGGGACTATGGCTACACCTTC; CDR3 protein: CASRRGGDYGYTF
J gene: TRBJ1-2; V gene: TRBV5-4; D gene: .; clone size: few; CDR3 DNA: TGTGCCAGCAGCTTGCAACCGGATGGCTACACCTTC; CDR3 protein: CASSLQPDGYTF
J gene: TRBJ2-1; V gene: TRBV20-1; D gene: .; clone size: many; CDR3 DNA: TGCAGTGCTAGGGGTGTTAGAAACTACAATGAGCAGTTCTTC; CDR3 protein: CSARGVRNYNEQFF
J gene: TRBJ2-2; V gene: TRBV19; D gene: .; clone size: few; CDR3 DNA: TGTGCCAGTAGTAAAAAGTCAGTTGGAACCGAACGGGGGGAGCTGTTTTTT; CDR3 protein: CASSKKSVGTERGELFF
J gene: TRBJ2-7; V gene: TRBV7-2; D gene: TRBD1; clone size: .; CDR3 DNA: TGTGCCAGCAGCTTAGATCAGGGGGCCTACGAGCAGTACTTC; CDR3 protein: CASSLDQGAYEQYF
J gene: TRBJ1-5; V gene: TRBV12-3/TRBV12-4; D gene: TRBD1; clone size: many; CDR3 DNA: TGTGCCAGCAGCACGACAGGGGGACGGCAGCCCCAGCATTTT; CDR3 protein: CASSTTGGRQPQHF
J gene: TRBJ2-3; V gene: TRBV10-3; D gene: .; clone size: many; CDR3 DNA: TGTGCCACGACCTCCGGGACAAGAGGCACAGATACGCAGTATTTT; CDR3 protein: CATTSGTRGTDTQYF
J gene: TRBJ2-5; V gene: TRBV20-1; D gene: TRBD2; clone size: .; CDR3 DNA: TGCAGTGCTAGCGGGGGGGCCGAGTTTGGGGAGACCCAGTACTTC; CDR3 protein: CSASGGAEFGETQYF
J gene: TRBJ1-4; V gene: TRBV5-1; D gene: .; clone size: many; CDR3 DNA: TGCGCCAGCAGAACAACAGGGAATGAAAAACTGTTTTTT; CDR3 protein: CASRTTGNEKLFF
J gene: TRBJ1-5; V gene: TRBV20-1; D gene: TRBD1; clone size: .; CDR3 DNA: TGCAGTGCTAGAGATTATTTCGGAGACAGGGTGGCGCCCCAGCATTTT; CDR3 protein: CSARDYFGDRVAPQHF
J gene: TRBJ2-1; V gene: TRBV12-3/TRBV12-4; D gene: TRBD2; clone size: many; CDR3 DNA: TGTGCCAGCAGTTTACAGCGGGGGCCAAATGAGCAGTTCTTC; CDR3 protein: CASSLQRGPNEQFF
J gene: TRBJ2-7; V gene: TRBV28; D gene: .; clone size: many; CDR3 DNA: TGTGCCAGCAGTCCGCCGGAGCGAGGTGCCTACGAGCAGTACTTC; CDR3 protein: CASSPPERGAYEQYF
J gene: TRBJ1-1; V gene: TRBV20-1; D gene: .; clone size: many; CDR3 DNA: TGCAGTGCTCCCCATGGGGTCGGCACTGAAGCTTTCTTT; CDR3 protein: CSAPHGVGTEAFF
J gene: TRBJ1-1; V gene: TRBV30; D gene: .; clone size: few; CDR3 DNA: TGTGCCTGGAGTGTAGACGACAGGCCTCACACTGAAGCTTTCTTT; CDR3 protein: CAWSVDDRPHTEAFF
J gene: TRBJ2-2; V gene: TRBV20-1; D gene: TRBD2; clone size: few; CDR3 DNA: TGCAGTGCTACTTTAGCGGGGGGGCCGAACACCGGGGAGCTGTTTTTT; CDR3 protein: CSATLAGGPNTGELFF
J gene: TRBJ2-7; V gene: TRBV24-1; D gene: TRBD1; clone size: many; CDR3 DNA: TGTGCCACCAGTGATATGACAGGGGGCCGTTACGAGCAGTACTTC; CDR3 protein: CATSDMTGGRYEQYF
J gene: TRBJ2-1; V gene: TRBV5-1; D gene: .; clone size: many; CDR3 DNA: TGCGCCAGCAGCTTGACTACCAATGAGCAGTTCTTC; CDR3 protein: CASSLTTNEQFF
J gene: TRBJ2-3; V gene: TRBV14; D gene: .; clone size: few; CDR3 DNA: TGTGCCAGCAGCCAGGCAGGGAGCACAGATACGCAGTATTTT; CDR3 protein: CASSQAGSTDTQYF
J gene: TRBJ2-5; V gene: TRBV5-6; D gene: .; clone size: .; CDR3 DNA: TGTGCCAGCAGCCCCCGGGAAGAGACCCAGTACTTC; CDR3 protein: CASSPREETQYF
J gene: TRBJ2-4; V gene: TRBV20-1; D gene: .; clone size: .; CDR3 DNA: TGCAGTGCTAGACTCCCGGACCCCTCCCTGCGTGAAAACATTCAGTACTTC; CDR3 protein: CSARLPDPSLRENIQYF
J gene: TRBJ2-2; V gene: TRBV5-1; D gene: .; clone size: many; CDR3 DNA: TGCGCCAGCAGCCAGGACTATACCGGGGAGCTGTTTTTT; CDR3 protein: CASSQDYTGELFF
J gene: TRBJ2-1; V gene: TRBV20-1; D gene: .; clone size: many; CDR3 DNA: TGCAGTGCCTACTCCCCGCTGGGGCCCAATGAGCAGTTCTTC; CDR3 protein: CSAYSPLGPNEQFF
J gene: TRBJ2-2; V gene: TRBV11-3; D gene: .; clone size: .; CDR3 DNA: TGTGCCAGCAGCTCCCCTGGCCGGGTTGGCGGGGAGCTGTTTTTT; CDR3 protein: CASSSPGRVGGELFF
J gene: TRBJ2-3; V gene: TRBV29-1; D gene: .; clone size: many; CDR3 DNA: TGCAGCGTTATTCGAATGGTGGGGCCCCAAGATACGCAGTATTTT; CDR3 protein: CSVIRMVGPQDTQYF
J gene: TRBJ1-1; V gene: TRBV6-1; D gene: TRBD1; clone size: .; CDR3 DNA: TGTGAAATTCGGACAGGGCGAACTGAAGCTTTCTTT; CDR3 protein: CEIRTGRTEAFF
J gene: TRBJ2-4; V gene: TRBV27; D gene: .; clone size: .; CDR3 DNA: TGTGCCAGCAGTTTTAAACACCGGGACCCCAAAAACATTCAGTACTTC; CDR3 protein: CASSFKHRDPKNIQYF
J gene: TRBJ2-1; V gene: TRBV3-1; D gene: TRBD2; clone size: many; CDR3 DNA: TGTGCCAGCAGCCAAGGGTCTAGCGGGTACAATGAGCAGTTCTTC; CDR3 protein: CASSQGSSGYNEQFF
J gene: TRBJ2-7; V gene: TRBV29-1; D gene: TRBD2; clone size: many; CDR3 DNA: TGCAGCGTTGATAATGGACTAGCTTCCCGCGAGCAGTACTTC; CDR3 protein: CSVDNGLASREQYF
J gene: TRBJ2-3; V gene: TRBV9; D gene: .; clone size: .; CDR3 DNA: TGTGCCAGCACCGCCTGGATGGGGGTCCCCCCAGATACGCAGTATTTT; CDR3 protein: CASTAWMGVPPDTQYF
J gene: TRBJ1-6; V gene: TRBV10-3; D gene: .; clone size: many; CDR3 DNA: TGTGCCATCAGTGATAACCCCAATTCACCCCTCCACTTT; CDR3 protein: CAISDNPNSPLHF
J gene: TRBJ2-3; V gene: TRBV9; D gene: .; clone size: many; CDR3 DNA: TGTGCCAGCAGCGTAAACGACAGGAGCAGCACAGATACGCAGTATTTT; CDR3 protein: CASSVNDRSSTDTQYF
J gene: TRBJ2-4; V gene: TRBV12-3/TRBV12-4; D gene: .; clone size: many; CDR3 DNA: TGTGCCAGCAGTTCTCTTTGGGGTCCGAAAAACATTCAGTACTTC; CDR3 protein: CASSSLWGPKNIQYF
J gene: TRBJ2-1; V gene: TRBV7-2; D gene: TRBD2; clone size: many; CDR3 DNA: TGTGCCAGCAGCCCCCCTAGCGGGGGGTACAATGAGCAGTTCTTC; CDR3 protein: CASSPPSGGYNEQFF
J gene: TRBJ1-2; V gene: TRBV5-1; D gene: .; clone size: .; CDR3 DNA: TGCGCCAGCAGCTTGGCCTTCGCAGGGGACGGATATGGCTACACCTTC; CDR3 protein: CASSLAFAGDGYGYTF
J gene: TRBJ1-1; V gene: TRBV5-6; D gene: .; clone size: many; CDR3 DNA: TGTGCCAGCAGCATAGGGACCTCGGTGTTCACTGAAGCTTTCTTT; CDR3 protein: CASSIGTSVFTEAFF
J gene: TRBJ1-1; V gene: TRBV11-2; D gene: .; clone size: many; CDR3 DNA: TGTGCCAGCAGCTTGGTTCATGGAAACACTGAAGCTTTCTTT; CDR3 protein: CASSLVHGNTEAFF
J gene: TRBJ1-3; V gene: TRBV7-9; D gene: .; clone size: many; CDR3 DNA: TGTGCCAGCAGCTTAGGGGGTAACACCATATATTTT; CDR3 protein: CASSLGGNTIYF
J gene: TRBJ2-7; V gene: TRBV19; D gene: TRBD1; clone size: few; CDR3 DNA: TGTGCCAGTAGCGCTACCGGACAGGGGAGCGAGCAGTACTTC; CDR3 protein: CASSATGQGSEQYF
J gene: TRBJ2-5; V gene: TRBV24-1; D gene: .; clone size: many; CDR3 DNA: TGTGCCACCAGTGATCAAACGCCGGGACGCGGAAAAGAGACCCAGTACTTC; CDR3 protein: CATSDQTPGRGKETQYF
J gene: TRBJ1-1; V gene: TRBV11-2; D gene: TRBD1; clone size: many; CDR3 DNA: TGTGCCAGCAGCACAGGACAGGGGAATGAAGCTTTCTTT; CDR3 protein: CASSTGQGNEAFF
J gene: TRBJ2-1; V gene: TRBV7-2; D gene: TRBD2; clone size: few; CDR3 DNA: TGTGCCAGCAGCCACCTTGCGGGGGGGGTAAATGAGCAGTTCTTC; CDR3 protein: CASSHLAGGVNEQFF
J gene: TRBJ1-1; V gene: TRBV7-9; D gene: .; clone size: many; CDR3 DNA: TGTGCCAGCAGCTCCCCAGGGGCCCCAATTGAAGCTTTCTTT; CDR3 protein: CASSSPGAPIEAFF
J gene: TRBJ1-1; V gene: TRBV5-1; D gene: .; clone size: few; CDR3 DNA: TGCGCCAGCAGCTTTGGGGGCGGTTCGACTGAAGCTTTCTTT; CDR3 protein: CASSFGGGSTEAFF
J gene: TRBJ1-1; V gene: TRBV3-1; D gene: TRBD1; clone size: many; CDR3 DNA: TGTGCCAGCAGTTACAGGGGCGAGGTGGCTTTCTTT; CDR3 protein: CASSYRGEVAFF